This T cell receptor (beta chain) is drawn from a study of T cell repertoires in breast cancer. Findings and limits, study-wide: Varied nucleotide sequences encoding shared TCRs suggest antigen-driven selection and expansion. Singleton TCRs were discarded and only part of each tumor was sampled. TRBV7 predominance in shared TCRs may reflect tumor recognition or mispriming.

This clonotype was counted only a few times. Its antigen is still unknown. This CDR3 contains 15 residues. In germline, CDR1 is MNHGY, CDR2 SVAAGI. V lost 2 bases to trimming and J lost 4 bases, with 14 bases between them. During the second nested PCR, blocking oligonucleotides suppressed genes that were not paired. TCRdb used MiXCR to reprocess the emulsion pairing reads, holding one entry per CDR3 protein. The sample holds about 400 distinct CDR3 sequences; less than 60% are singletons and the top ten take about nine tenths. Paired alpha-beta TCRs of CD8+ T cells were analyzed by expanded emulsion RT-PCR.

This TCR came from a pool of human donors with breast cancer or a healthy control (not recorded which). V and J are TRBV6-9 and TRBJ1-1; D call uncertain. Input material: CD8+ T cells. In DNA form, the CDR3 reads TGTGCCAGCAGTTATGGCGTAGAGGGCGGCACTGAAGCTTTCTTT. Its protein is CASSYGVEGGTEAFF.